This T cell receptor (beta chain) was captured by sequencing in a study of T cells in Graves' hyperthyroidism and ophthalmopathy. Study-wide results and limits: Researchers found most expanded thyroid clonotypes above 0.001 in blood as well. Ophthalmopathy onset followed model prediction by a median approximately seven months.

Graves' hyperthyroidism qualified as stable when ophthalmopathy did not progress within 18 months. Thyroid ultrasound, orbital computed tomography, clinical symptoms, and serum thyroxine and TRAb underpinned diagnoses. From RNA transcripts, TCR beta CDR3 regions were amplified. The HTBI set primed first-round TCR CDR3 RT-PCR. TCRdb passed the multiplex PCR reads through MiXCR, listing each CDR3 protein once. The sample shows under 350,000 distinct CDR3 sequences, around a sixth of them seen only once. CDR3 size: 14 residues. Germline CDR1 is SNHLY and CDR2 is FYNNEI. V lost 6 bases, J lost 6 bases, and 10 bases stayed unmatched. About this clonotype: The antigen is unknown.

The sequenced sample consisted of blood. The chain employs TRBV2 and TRBJ1-2; 7 bases match TRBD1. The TCR sequence derives from a woman aged 45 to 65 with Graves' hyperthyroidism. The CDR3 region is CASRPGQTYNGYTF. CDR3 sequence (DNA): TGTGCCAGCAGACCGGGACAGACCTATAATGGCTACACCTTC.